What follows describes a single T cell receptor beta chain. The libraries of TRB cDNA were prepared using 5' RACE with UMI labels. TCRdb reprocessed the 5' RACE reads and stores each CDR3 protein as one record, lacking DNA. The sample totals roughly 90,000 distinct CDR3 sequences. The sample belongs to a study of CXCR3-negative and CXCR3-positive naive CD8 T cells. The CDR3 is 16 residues long. Germline V gives CDR1 MNHEY, CDR2 SVGEGT. Sample: naive CXCR3- CD8+ T cells from blood. Subset meaning: CD45RO-CCR7+CD27+CD95- naive CD8+ T cells lacking CXCR3 (TNR3-). The chain employs TRBV6-2 or TRBV6-3 and TRBJ2-1. The TCR originated in a human donor in good health. Some clones in this sample may be carry-over from other donors' samples. CDR3 amino acids: CASSYSFTPSYNEQFF.